This TCR beta chain was captured by sequencing in a study of cytomegalovirus exposure and HLA in healthy donors. Profiled with immunoSEQ multiplex PCR; TCRdb holds only in-frame clones, not every one. The sample consists of 190,000 or so clones, 70% to 85% of them appearing once. Germline V gene sequence: CDR1 SEHNR, CDR2 FQNEAQ (reference sequence). CDR3 length: 12 residues. Trimming took off 2 bases at V and 15 bases at J, with 14 bases between the two ends. The V gene is TRBV7-9, the J gene TRBJ2-1; a possible D gene is TRBD2 (6 bases). The origin of this receptor is a woman aged 25 to 39 in good health and CMV-seropositive. The specimen sequenced was PBMCs. CDR3 sequence reads: CASSLMGEASFF. The CDR3, as DNA: TGTGCCAGCAGCTTAATGGGGGAGGCGTCGTTCTTC.